These 11 T cell receptor beta chains share one sample of origin, sequenced in a study of blood T cell repertoires in COVID-19. The protocol was immunoSEQ multiplex PCR, while the TCRdb copy is restricted to in-frame clones and leaves out a portion. There are some 170,000 clones in the sample; 70% to 80% occur only once, and roughly 7.8% lies in the top ten. The sequenced sample consisted of peripheral blood. All receptors come from a woman in her fifties or sixties with active or convalescent COVID-19.

V is TRBV18 and J is TRBJ1-6; no clear D. The CDR3 is 14 amino acids. Trimming shortened V by 3 bases and J by 7 bases, and 10 bases separated the two germline ends. Per the germline V gene, CDR1 is KGHSH and CDR2 is LQKENI. The CDR3 region is CASSPEIVNSPLHF. CDR3 sequence (DNA): TGTGCCAGCTCACCCGAGATAGTGAATTCACCCCTCCACTTT.

Notes on this clone: A much more abundant neighbour one base away suggests this may be a read error. J is TRBJ1-1 and V is TRBV7-8; D unresolved. CDR3 length equals 12 residues. Germline V gene lookup returns CDR1 SGHVS and CDR2 FQNEAQ. V lost 5 bases, J lost 1 base, and 5 bases lay in between. The CDR3, as DNA: TGTGCCAGCAGCCGGGCGAACACTGAAGCTTTCTTT. Encoded protein: CASSRANTEAFF.

The chain combines TRBV30 with TRBJ2-7; perhaps TRBD1 as D (5 bases). Germline V lookup: CDR1 GTSNPN, CDR2 SVGIG (reference sequence). CDR3 length: 12 amino acids. V was trimmed by 5 bases and J by 4 bases, leaving 12 bases between them. This CDR3 is CAWGANAYEQYF. The CDR3 region has the DNA TGTGCCTGGGGGGCAAACGCATACGAGCAGTACTTC.

In this sample, this clone turned up a few times. The V call is TRBV5-1, the J call TRBJ2-7; 8 bases line up with TRBD1. Germline values: CDR1 SGHRS, CDR2 YFSETQ. Trimming took 6 bases from V and 2 from J; bases not matched to a gene: 4. This CDR3 region has 13 residues. The CDR3 is CASTGGRAYEQYF. DNA for the CDR3: TGCGCCAGCACAGGGGGCCGAGCCTACGAGCAGTACTTC.

The J gene is TRBJ2-4, the V gene TRBV7-8; D possibly corresponds to TRBD2 (6 bases). Germline CDR1 and CDR2: SGHVS and FQNEAQ. The CDR3 extends over 17 amino acids. Trimming shortened V by 5 bases and J by 7 bases, and 24 bases separated the two germline ends. The CDR3 DNA is TGTGCCAGCAGCCAAAAACCCCGGAGGCCGGGAGTCAACATTCAGTACTTC. Protein: CASSQKPRRPGVNIQYF.

This clone turned up a few times. V is TRBV12-5 and J is TRBJ2-1; D not certain. The CDR3 length is 12 residues. V lost 2 bases and J lost 5, with 4 bases in between. Germline V gene lookup returns CDR1 LGHNT and CDR2 FRNRAP. The CDR3 loop is CASGLSNNEQFF. As DNA, the CDR3 is TGTGCTAGTGGTTTGTCCAACAATGAGCAGTTCTTC. The full variable domain, in which reference TRBV12-5 and TRBJ2-1 provide the parts outside the CDR3, is DARVTQTPRHKVTEMGQEVTMRCQPILGHNTVFWYRQTMMQGLELLAYFRNRAPLDDSGMPKDRFSAEMPDATLATLKIQPSEPRDSAVYFCASGLSNNEQFFGPGTRLTVL.

This chain joins TRBV30 and TRBJ1-1; 8 bases are shared with TRBD1. The CDR3 is 15 residues long. V shed 0 bases and J 6 bases; nucleotides not matched to a gene: 9. Germline V gives CDR1 GTSNPN, CDR2 SVGIG (reference sequence). The DNA of the CDR3 is TGTGCCTGGAGTGTTCTCAGGGGGCGTAGGGCTGAAGCTTTCTTT. The encoded protein is CAWSVLRGRRAEAFF.

The rearrangement links TRBV6-1 to TRBJ1-2, with a weak D call TRBD1 (6 bases). In germline, CDR1 is MNHNS, CDR2 SASEGT. The CDR3 is made up of 13 amino acids. V shed 1 base and J shed 6 bases, with 9 bases lying between them. CDR3 amino acids: CASSEGPGDGYTF. CDR3 bases: TGTGCCAGCAGTGAAGGGCCAGGGGATGGCTACACCTTC.

The V gene is TRBV3-1 (or the pseudogene TRBV3-2), the J gene TRBJ1-3; maybe TRBD1 (6 bases). The CDR3 contains 16 residues. Trimming shortened V by 2 bases and J by 0 bases, and 11 bases separated the two germline ends. CDR1 LGHDT and CDR2 YNNKEL come from the germline V gene (reference sequence). CDR3 amino acids: CASSQPGASSGNTIYF. CDR3 nucleotide sequence: TGTGCCAGCAGCCAACCAGGGGCGTCCTCTGGAAACACCATATATTTT.

The chain couples TRBV5-6 to TRBJ2-3, with 8 nucleotides matching TRBD1. Germline values: CDR1 SGHDT, CDR2 YYEEEE. CDR3 length: 15 amino acids. V was pared by 2 bases and J by 8 bases, with 10 bases of the junction left unmatched. Written as DNA, the CDR3 is TGTGCCAGCAGCTTAGGACAGGGTATTGGTGGTACGCAGTATTTT. As protein: CASSLGQGIGGTQYF. Full variable domain (missing parts from reference TRBV5-6 and TRBJ2-3): DAGVTQSPTHLIKTRGQQVTLRCSPKSGHDTVSWYQQALGQGPQFIFQYYEEEERQRGNFPDRFSGHQFPNYSSELNVNALLLGDSALYLCASSLGQGIGGTQYFGPGTRLTVL.

This rearrangement joins TRBV10-3 to TRBJ1-1; D gene uncertain. The germline gives CDR1 ENHRY, CDR2 SYGVKD. V was cut by 3 bases and J by 3 bases, with 5 bases left in between. The CDR3 runs to 12 residues. The CDR3 DNA reads as TGTGCCATCAGTGACGAGTACACTGAAGCTTTCTTT. It encodes CAISDEYTEAFF.